The 19 T cell receptor beta chains presented below share a single source sample, sequenced in a study of T cells in Graves' hyperthyroidism and ophthalmopathy. TCR beta CDR3 sequences were amplified from RNA transcripts. A set of HTBI primers served as the primers for a first-round RT-PCR of the TCR CDR3. TCRdb passed the multiplex PCR reads through MiXCR, listing each CDR3 protein once. The table lists 730,000 or so distinct CDR3 sequences, approximately 18% of them singletons. Sequencing was done on a sample of blood. These receptors were obtained from a woman in her fifties or sixties with Graves' hyperthyroidism that later progressed to Graves' ophthalmopathy.

As for this clonotype: A read error may produce the germline difference seen at one junction end. V is TRBV3-1 and J is TRBJ1-4, with TRBD1 identical over 11 bases. Germline V gives CDR1 LGHDT, CDR2 YNNKEL (reference sequence). The CDR3 is made up of 14 amino acids. CDR3 sequence (DNA): TGTGCCTGCAGCGTGGGACAGGGGGGTGAAAAACTGTTTTTT. Protein: CACSVGQGGEKLFF. The full variable domain, its missing parts supplied by reference TRBV3-1 and TRBJ1-4, is DTAVSQTPKYLVTQMGNDKSIKCEQNLGHDTMYWYKQDSKKFLKIMFSYNNKELIINETVPNRFSPKSPDKAHLNLHINSLELGDSAVYFCACSVGQGGEKLFFGSGTQLSVL.

This clonotype was seen many times. This chain connects TRBV27 to TRBJ1-1; 7 nucleotides align to TRBD1. Germline assignment: CDR1 MNHEY and CDR2 SMNVEV (reference sequence). CDR3 length: 12 residues. J was trimmed by 11 bases and V by 3 bases; bases with no gene match: 6. The CDR3, as DNA: TGTGCCAGCAGTTTTCCACAGGGGCCCGCTTTCTTT. Its protein is CASSFPQGPAFF.

This clonotype has a count of ten or more. The V gene is TRBV10-3, the J gene TRBJ2-7, with 8 bases that match TRBD2. The junction had 8 bases not matched to a gene; V was cut back by 10 bases and J by 0 bases. CDR3 length: 14 amino acids. Germline V CDR1 and CDR2: ENHRY, SYGVKD. The DNA for the CDR3 is TGTGCCACGGGGGGGAGGGACTACTCCTACGAGCAGTACTTC. Protein sequence: CATGGRDYSYEQYF.

In regard to this clonotype: Because the CDR3 is missing its conserved closing phenylalanine or tryptophan, this is likely a read error. The chain links TRBV12-5 to TRBJ1-6, with a tentative D call TRBD1 (5 bases). The CDR3 sequence is 15 residues long. With 3 bases removed from V and 7 bases from J, the gap between germline ends came to 13 bases. Germline CDR1 is LGHNT and CDR2 is FRNRAP. The CDR3 nucleotides are TGTGCTAGTGGTTTTCAGGGTGCAGGGAATTCACCCCTCCACCTT. Protein product: CASGFQGAGNSPLHL.

This clonotype was seen repeatedly, ten times or more. This sequence joins TRBV18 and TRBJ1-2, with D hard to call. The CDR3 runs 13 residues. Trimming took off 2 bases at V and 5 bases at J, with 9 bases between the two ends. CDR1 and CDR2 (germline): KGHSH, LQKENI. CDR3 nucleotides: TGTGCCAGCTCACCAAATTCAGCTTATGGCTACACCTTC. Amino acid sequence: CASSPNSAYGYTF.

There are a few counts of this clonotype. This chain joins TRBV30 and TRBJ2-1; D is perhaps TRBD1 or TRBD2 (6 bases each). Germline CDR1 is GTSNPN and CDR2 is SVGIG (reference sequence). This CDR3 comprises 15 residues. V was pared by 0 bases and J by 9 bases, with 18 bases between. The CDR3, as DNA: TGTGCCTGGAGTGTAACCCGGGGGCTGGCTAGTGAGCAGTTCTTC. It translates to CAWSVTRGLASEQFF.

The chain joins TRBV6-2 or TRBV6-3 to TRBJ1-5, with TRBD1 identical over 11 bases. Germline CDR1 and CDR2: MNHEY and SVGEGT. There are 14 residues in the CDR3. V lost 8 bases to trimming and J lost 5 bases; unmatched junction nucleotides: 5. CDR3 in amino acids: CASRRDRGYQPQHF. Written as DNA, the CDR3 is TGTGCCAGCCGCCGGGACAGGGGGTATCAGCCCCAGCATTTT.

The chain links TRBV5-6 to TRBJ2-2; D gene uncertain. V was pared by 4 bases and J by 8 bases, with 9 bases between. This CDR3 region has 12 residues. Germline-derived CDR1 and CDR2 are SGHDT and YYEEEE. The CDR3 coding sequence is TGTGCCAGCAGCGTCCCGGCAGGGGAGCTGTTTTTT. It translates to CASSVPAGELFF.

This clonotype was detected ten times or more. V is TRBV11-2 and J is TRBJ1-1; tentatively, D is TRBD1 (5 bases). Germline loops: CDR1 SGHAT, CDR2 FQNNGV. CDR3 length: 14 residues. The ends were cut back, 1 base at V and 4 bases at J, with 10 bases in the middle. The CDR3 DNA is TGTGCCAGCAGCTTAGCGTCCGGGGGCACTGAAGCTTTCTTT. It encodes CASSLASGGTEAFF.

V and J are TRBV10-3 and TRBJ1-1; D gene ambiguous. V lost 4 bases, J lost 1 base, and 10 bases lay in between. From germline, CDR1 is ENHRY and CDR2 SYGVKD. This CDR3 comprises 14 residues. The CDR3 reads CAISGLGTNTEAFF. The CDR3 DNA sequence: TGTGCCATCAGTGGTCTCGGAACGAACACTGAAGCTTTCTTT.

This clonotype was found many times. This sequence joins TRBV7-9 and TRBJ2-2, with D possibly matching TRBD1 (6 bases). Germline CDR1 reads SEHNR; CDR2 reads FQNEAQ (reference sequence). Between the trimmed V and J ends, which lost 5 bases and 7 bases, there was a span of 17 bases. This CDR3 region has 15 residues. The CDR3 loop is CASSPGTTLIGELFF. The CDR3 DNA is TGTGCCAGCAGCCCCGGGACAACCTTAATCGGGGAGCTGTTTTTT. Complete variable domain (other parts from reference TRBV7-9 and TRBJ2-2): DTGVSQNPRHKITKRGQNVTFRCDPISEHNRLYWYRQTLGQGPEFLTYFQNEAQLEKSRLLSDRFSAERPKGSFSTLEIQRTEQGDSAMYLCASSPGTTLIGELFFGEGSRLTVL.

The chain links TRBV20-1 to TRBJ2-2, with D possibly matching TRBD1 (6 bases). CDR1 and CDR2 (germline): DFQATT, SNEGSKA (reference sequence). Trimming left V 4 bases short and J 0 bases short, with 12 bases between. The CDR3 is 15 residues long. CDR3 in amino acids: CSATHGQSNTGELFF. DNA of the CDR3: TGCAGTGCTACCCATGGACAGTCGAACACCGGGGAGCTGTTTTTT.

The rearrangement links TRBV15 to TRBJ1-4; 9 positions match TRBD1. The CDR3 spans 16 residues. The J segment lost 5 bases and the V segment lost 4 bases, leaving 8 bases of the junction unmatched. CDR1 and CDR2 from the germline V gene are LNHNV and YYDKDF (reference sequence). CDR3 region: CATSNYRDRENEKLFF. In nucleotides, the CDR3 is TGTGCCACCAGCAACTACCGGGACAGGGAGAATGAAAAACTGTTTTTT. Supplemented by reference TRBV15 and TRBJ1-4, the full variable domain reads DAMVIQNPRYQVTQFGKPVTLSCSQTLNHNVMYWYQQKSSQAPKLLFHYYDKDFNNEADTPDNFQSRRPNTSFCFLDIRSPGLGDTAMYLCATSNYRDRENEKLFFGSGTQLSVL.

V is TRBV24-1 and J is TRBJ1-2; TRBD1 matches 8 bases. The CDR3 has 17 amino acids. The V and J ends lost 4 bases and 6 bases, in that order; junction bases with no gene match: 15. The germline gives CDR1 KGHDR, CDR2 SFDVKD. The CDR3: CATSDTQGALNIDGYTF. The CDR3 DNA reads as TGTGCCACCAGTGACACTCAGGGGGCTCTTAATATTGATGGCTACACCTTC.

This clonotype was detected only a few times. This sequence joins TRBV7-9 and TRBJ1-1; D is ambiguous. This CDR3 has 11 amino acids. Trimming took off 1 base at V and 11 bases at J, with 8 bases between the two ends. CDR1 and CDR2 from the germline V gene are SEHNR and FQNEAQ (reference sequence). The CDR3 region has the DNA TGTGCCAGCAGCTTAGAATTCCTCGCTTTCTTT. Translating gives CASSLEFLAFF.

To note about this clonotype: A much larger clone differs by one base, so this may be a read error. This chain connects TRBV10-3 to TRBJ1-2; possibly TRBD1 for D (5 bases). CDR1 and CDR2 from the germline V gene are ENHRY and SYGVKD. The CDR3 has 15 residues. CDR3 sequence (DNA): TGTGCCATGAGTGCCGGGCCAGGGCGTAACTATGGCTACACCTTC. It codes for CAMSAGPGRNYGYTF.

This clonotype was counted at least ten times. The chain recombines TRBV11-2 with TRBJ2-3; 8 bases are shared with TRBD2. The germline CDR1 and CDR2 sequences are SGHAT and FQNNGV. V shed 5 bases, J shed 1 base, and the junction held 8 bases outside the gene matches. This CDR3 spans 16 amino acids. CDR3 in amino acids: CASSRTGGAGTDTQYF. In DNA form, the CDR3 reads TGTGCCAGCAGCAGGACGGGGGGGGCGGGCACAGATACGCAGTATTTT.

The sample holds many counts of this clonotype. The chain links TRBV20-1 to TRBJ1-1; 11 positions match TRBD1. This CDR3 has 16 residues. Looked up from germline, CDR1 is DFQATT and CDR2 is SNEGSKA (reference sequence). V shed 0 bases, J shed 5 bases, and the junction held 8 bases outside the gene matches. This CDR3 reads CSARDPSGTGGTEAFF. CDR3 nucleotide sequence: TGCAGTGCTAGAGATCCTTCCGGGACAGGGGGAACTGAAGCTTTCTTT.

This clonotype occurred many times. This sequence joins TRBV7-9 and TRBJ2-3; 7 positions agree with TRBD1. The CDR3 runs 15 residues. With 5 bases clipped from V and 3 bases from J, the junction kept 8 bases outside the gene matches. Germline loops: CDR1 SEHNR, CDR2 FQNEAQ (reference sequence). CDR3 amino acids: CASSEHRGRTDTQYF. CDR3 nucleotide sequence: TGTGCCAGCAGCGAGCACAGGGGACGGACAGATACGCAGTATTTT. The full variable domain, with the rest looked up from reference TRBV7-9 and TRBJ2-3, is DTGVSQNPRHKITKRGQNVTFRCDPISEHNRLYWYRQTLGQGPEFLTYFQNEAQLEKSRLLSDRFSAERPKGSFSTLEIQRTEQGDSAMYLCASSEHRGRTDTQYFGPGTRLTVL.